In its sample, the clone carrying this T cell receptor (beta chain) was seen once. As yet, its antigen is unknown. Germline and junction disagree at one end, which may indicate a read error. This entry is derived from a study of cytomegalovirus exposure and HLA in healthy donors. Germline CDR1 is MNHEY and CDR2 is SMNVEV (reference sequence). This CDR3 is built from 15 residues. Whole-study findings and limits: The dataset shows that most TCR sequences were rare, while some public TCRs occurred in many donors. Later analysis identified 16,951 TCR beta sequences associated with HLA alleles, using a false discovery rate threshold of 0.05. It was 150 or so TCR beta chains that were listed as cytomegalovirus-associated. A likely sequencing artifact accounted for one observed cluster of highly shared sequence variants.

PCR primers comprised 60 Vbeta and 13 Jbeta primers. Here immunoSEQ multiplex PCR was the method, and the copy in TCRdb shows in-frame clones only, minus some. The sample lists some 200,000 clones, around three quarters seen once, with less than 2.5% in the top ten. The receptor was isolated from a woman aged 45-60 years in good health and CMV-seronegative. The specimen was PBMCs. The chain carries TRBV27 and TRBJ1-6; weak D call: TRBD1 (6 bases). The CDR3 protein is CASSGLGAADSPPHF. Here the CDR3 DNA reads TGTGCCAGCAGCGGGTTGGGGGCTGCGGATTCACCCCCCCACTTT.